The source of this T cell receptor (beta chain) is a study of T cell repertoires in cytomegalovirus infection. Each CDR3 protein gets one entry after TCRdb re-called the reads with MiXCR. In the table there are around 710,000 distinct CDR3 sequences, almost 30% of which are singletons. The germline V gene has CDR1 LGHNA and CDR2 YSLEER. J lost 0 bases, V lost 0 bases, and 10 bases had no gene match. The CDR3 extends over 19 amino acids. With respect to this clonotype: No antigen is known for it.

This sequence originates from a human donor in good health (CMV status not recorded). Some clones in this sample may be carry-over from other donors' samples. The rearrangement uses TRBV4-3 and TRBJ2-1; 8 positions agree with TRBD2. The sequencing here drew on cultured CD8+ T cells from PBMCs, taken from culture after CMV antigen stimulation. The CDR3 spells CASSQDERGPNFSYNEQFF. The CDR3 coding sequence is TGCGCCAGCAGCCAAGACGAGCGGGGGCCGAATTTCTCCTACAATGAGCAGTTCTTC.